The T cell receptor beta chain under discussion was sequenced for a study of blood T cell repertoires in COVID-19. The wider study: Sample material is recorded as cDNA or gDNA derived from T cells, B-cell-depleted T cells, or PBMCs.

CDR1 is MNHEY, CDR2 SMNVEV, per germline (reference sequence). The V gene end was trimmed by 7 bases and the J gene end by 2 bases; junction bases not matched to a gene: 9. The CDR3 has 15 amino acids. Assay used: immunoSEQ multiplex PCR; TCRdb lists only in-frame clones, some missing. The sample holds 350,000 to 400,000 clones, about 90% seen once. The chain recombines TRBV27 with TRBJ2-3; 7 nucleotides agree with TRBD2. Input material: PBMCs or T cells enriched from blood (not recorded which). This clonotype was obtained from a man aged 40-49 years in a cohort exposed to, infected with or recovered from COVID-19 (not recorded which). In DNA, the CDR3 is TGTGCCAGCATGGTCGCTAGCGGAAACACAGATACGCAGTATTTT. The encoded protein is CASMVASGNTDTQYF.